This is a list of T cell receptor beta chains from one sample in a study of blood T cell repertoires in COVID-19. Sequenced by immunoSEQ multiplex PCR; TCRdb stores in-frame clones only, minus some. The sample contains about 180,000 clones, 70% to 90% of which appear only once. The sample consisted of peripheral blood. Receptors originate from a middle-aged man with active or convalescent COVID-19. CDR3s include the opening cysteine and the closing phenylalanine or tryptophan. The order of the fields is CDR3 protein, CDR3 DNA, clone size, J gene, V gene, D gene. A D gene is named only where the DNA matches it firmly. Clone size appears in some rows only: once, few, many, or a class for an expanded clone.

CASSLRQSYEQYF TGTGCCAGCAGCCTACGACAGTCCTACGAGCAGTACTTC . TRBJ2-7 TRBV7-2 .
CASSPGQDYGYTF TGTGCCAGCTCACCGGGACAGGACTATGGCTACACCTTC . TRBJ1-2 TRBV18 TRBD1
CASSIFGASYNEQFF TGTGCCAGTAGTATTTTTGGGGCCTCCTACAATGAGCAGTTCTTC . TRBJ2-1 TRBV19 .
CASSYPNYGYTF TGTGCCAGCAGTTATCCGAACTATGGCTACACCTTC . TRBJ1-2 TRBV6-2/TRBV6-3 .
CASKRPGQGAVGYTF TGTGCCAGCAAGAGACCAGGACAGGGGGCGGTGGGCTACACCTTC . TRBJ1-2 TRBV6-5 TRBD1
CASSLSPRGVGYTF TGTGCCAGCAGTTTGTCCCCCCGGGGGGTTGGCTACACCTTC . TRBJ1-2 TRBV28 .
CASSVTTGTGGPNEQFF TGTGCCAGCAGCGTGACAACCGGGACAGGGGGTCCGAATGAGCAGTTCTTC . TRBJ2-1 TRBV9 TRBD1
CASSDRTYGYTF TGTGCCAGCAGCGACAGAACCTATGGCTACACCTTC few TRBJ1-2 TRBV6-6 .
CASSQGAPRYNEQFF TGCGCCAGCAGCCAAGGGGCGCCACGTTACAATGAGCAGTTCTTC . TRBJ2-1 TRBV4-1 .
CATSRISGTDTQYF TGTGCCACCAGCAGAATTAGCGGCACAGATACGCAGTATTTT once TRBJ2-3 TRBV15 .
CASSPDRETYNEQFF TGTGCCAGCTCTCCCGACAGGGAGACATACAATGAGCAGTTCTTC . TRBJ2-1 TRBV18 TRBD1
CASNREGGSPLHF TGTGCCAGTAACAGGGAAGGTGGGTCACCCCTCCACTTT . TRBJ1-6 TRBV6-5 .
CASSQTGTATEQYF TGCGCCAGCAGCCAAACCGGGACTGCCACCGAGCAGTACTTC . TRBJ2-7 TRBV4-3 .
CASSLVPEADTQYF TGCGCCAGCAGCTTGGTCCCTGAGGCAGATACGCAGTATTTT once TRBJ2-3 TRBV5-1 .
CAIKEAGTNQPQHF TGTGCCATCAAGGAGGCGGGAACAAATCAGCCCCAGCATTTT few TRBJ1-5 TRBV10-3 .
CASSSTASWNSGANVLTF TGTGCCAGCAGCTCTACAGCTTCGTGGAACTCTGGGGCCAACGTCCTGACTTTC once TRBJ2-6 TRBV7-9 .
CASSQHGEGAEAFF TGTGCCAGCAGCCAACACGGGGAGGGGGCTGAAGCTTTCTTT . TRBJ1-1 TRBV5-5 .
CASSDSGQGADTQYF TGTGCCAGCAGTGACTCGGGACAGGGGGCAGATACGCAGTATTTT few TRBJ2-3 TRBV6-4 TRBD1
CASSLTGFGAFF TGTGCCAGCAGTTTAACAGGTTTCGGAGCTTTCTTT . TRBJ1-1 TRBV11-2 .
CAWSSGGRSYTDTQYF TGTGCCTGGAGTTCAGGAGGACGTTCGTACACAGATACGCAGTATTTT . TRBJ2-3 TRBV30 .
CASSQALDGYTF TGTGCCAGCAGCCAAGCCCTTGATGGCTACACCTTC . TRBJ1-2 TRBV3-1/TRBV3-2 .
CASSSSSRAGRHTEAFF TGTGCCAGCAGCTCCTCTTCCAGGGCAGGGAGGCACACTGAAGCTTTCTTT . TRBJ1-1 TRBV5-4 .
CATSPAGTGDTDTQYF TGTGCCACCAGCCCCGCGGGGACAGGGGACACAGATACGCAGTATTTT . TRBJ2-3 TRBV24-1 TRBD1
CASSLYGQWRAKNIQYF TGTGCCAGCAGCTTATACGGACAGTGGAGAGCCAAAAACATTCAGTACTTC . TRBJ2-4 TRBV7-2 .
CASTRTGNTEAFF TGTGCCAGCACCCGGACAGGGAACACTGAAGCTTTCTTT once TRBJ1-1 TRBV2 TRBD1
CASSSMASADTQYF TGTGCCAGCAGCTCCATGGCTAGCGCAGATACGCAGTATTTT . TRBJ2-3 TRBV11-3 .
CASSDIQGAQGYTF TGTGCCAGCAGTGACATACAGGGGGCGCAAGGCTACACCTTC once TRBJ1-2 TRBV6-1 TRBD1
CSALPNRGTEAFF TGCAGCGCCTTACCCAACCGAGGGACTGAAGCTTTCTTT . TRBJ1-1 TRBV29-1 .
CASSNVGSRGEQYF TGTGCCAGCAGTAACGTAGGGAGCAGGGGCGAGCAGTACTTC . TRBJ2-7 TRBV5-6 .
CASSIRHGGVNEQFF TGTGCCAGTAGTATCAGACACGGAGGTGTGAATGAGCAGTTCTTC . TRBJ2-1 TRBV19 .
CASSLAGKGVSPLHF TGTGCCAGCAGCTTAGCAGGGAAGGGGGTCTCACCCCTCCACTTT once TRBJ1-6 TRBV11-2 .
CASSLSAGDSYNEQFF TGTGCCAGCAGTTTAAGTGCAGGGGATTCCTACAATGAGCAGTTCTTC . TRBJ2-1 TRBV27 .
CASRTLRGSRYNEQFF TGTGCCAGCAGAACATTAAGGGGGTCTCGCTACAATGAGCAGTTCTTC . TRBJ2-1 TRBV5-5 .
CSVAGQGRETQYF TGCAGCGTGGCGGGCCAAGGGAGAGAGACCCAGTACTTC . TRBJ2-5 TRBV29-1 .
CASSLLGPGNTIYF TGTGCCAGCAGCTTACTAGGTCCAGGAAACACCATATATTTT . TRBJ1-3 TRBV5-6 .
CASSLDPGASSPLHF TGTGCCAGCAGCTTAGATCCAGGGGCGAGCTCACCCCTCCACTTT . TRBJ1-6 TRBV11-2 .
CASSVAVRENTIYF TGTGCCAGCAGCGTAGCTGTCCGGGAAAACACCATATATTTT . TRBJ1-3 TRBV9 .
CASSLTTGGREKLFF TGCGCCAGCAGCTTGACTACAGGGGGCCGCGAAAAACTGTTTTTT . TRBJ1-4 TRBV5-1 TRBD1
CASSLSWSAQFYEQYF TGTGCCAGCAGCCTCTCGTGGTCGGCACAGTTTTACGAGCAGTACTTC . TRBJ2-7 TRBV13 .
CASMGASYGYTF TGTGCCAGCATGGGGGCGAGCTATGGCTACACCTTC . TRBJ1-2 TRBV12-3/TRBV12-4 .
CASSQVVQGGQPQHF TGCGCCAGCAGCCAAGTCGTACAGGGCGGGCAGCCCCAGCATTTT . TRBJ1-5 TRBV4-1 .
CASSLVGGQGTLYEQYF TGTGCCAGCAGCTTAGTCGGGGGACAGGGGACACTCTACGAGCAGTACTTC . TRBJ2-7 TRBV7-8 TRBD1
CASSYDRIYGYTF TGTGCCAGCAGTTACGACAGAATATATGGCTACACCTTC . TRBJ1-2 TRBV6-5 .
CASSLQTGGVVNTEAFF TGTGCCAGCAGTTTGCAAACAGGGGGCGTCGTGAACACTGAAGCTTTCTTT . TRBJ1-1 TRBV28 TRBD1
CASSLEGVNGYTF TGCGCCAGCAGCTTGGAAGGGGTAAATGGCTACACCTTC . TRBJ1-2 TRBV5-1 .
CASSLVKGGTEAFF TGTGCCAGCAGCTTGGTGAAGGGGGGGACTGAAGCTTTCTTT . TRBJ1-1 TRBV5-4 .
CASSSGLRTQTQYF TGTGCCAGCAGCTCGGGACTCCGAACTCAGACCCAGTACTTC . TRBJ2-5 TRBV13 .
CASSLVGGELFF TGTGCCAGCAGCTTAGTCGGGGGGGAGCTGTTTTTT . TRBJ2-2 TRBV11-2 .
CASSMGTREAFF TGTGCCAGCAGTATGGGGACAAGGGAAGCTTTCTTT . TRBJ1-1 TRBV2 .
CASSYWGQGVTYEQYF TGTGCCAGCAGTTACTGGGGCCAGGGGGTTACCTACGAGCAGTACTTC . TRBJ2-7 TRBV6-5 TRBD1